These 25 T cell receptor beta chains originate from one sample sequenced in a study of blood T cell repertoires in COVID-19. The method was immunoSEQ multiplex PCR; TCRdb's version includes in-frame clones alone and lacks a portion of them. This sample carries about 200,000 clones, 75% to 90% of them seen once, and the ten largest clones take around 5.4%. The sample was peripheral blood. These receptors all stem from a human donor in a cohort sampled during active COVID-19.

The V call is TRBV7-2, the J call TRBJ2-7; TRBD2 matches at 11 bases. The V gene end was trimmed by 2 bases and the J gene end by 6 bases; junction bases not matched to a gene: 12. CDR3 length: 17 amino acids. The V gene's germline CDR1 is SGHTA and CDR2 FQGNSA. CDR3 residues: CASSLRSGGGLVAEQYF. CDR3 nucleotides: TGTGCCAGCAGCTTACGTAGCGGGGGGGGACTGGTGGCCGAGCAGTACTTC.

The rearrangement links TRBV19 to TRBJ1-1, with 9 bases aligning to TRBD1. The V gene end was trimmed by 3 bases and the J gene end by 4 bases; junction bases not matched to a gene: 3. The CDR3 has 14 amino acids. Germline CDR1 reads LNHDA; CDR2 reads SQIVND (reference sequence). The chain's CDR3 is CASSITGGSTEAFF. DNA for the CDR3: TGTGCCAGTAGTATTACAGGGGGCTCCACTGAAGCTTTCTTT.

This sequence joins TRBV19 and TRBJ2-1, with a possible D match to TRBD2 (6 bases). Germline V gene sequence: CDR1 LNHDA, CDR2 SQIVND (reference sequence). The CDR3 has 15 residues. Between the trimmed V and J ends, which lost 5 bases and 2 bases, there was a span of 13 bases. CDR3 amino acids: CASSPGSGTYNEQFF. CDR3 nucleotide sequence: TGTGCCAGTAGTCCCGGTAGCGGCACCTACAATGAGCAGTTCTTC.

The CDR3 DNA follows: TGTGCCAGCTCACGGCCCGAGGGTGGCTACACCTTC. Translation: CASSRPEGGYTF. This chain joins TRBV18 and TRBJ1-2; D is unresolved. The CDR3 runs to 12 residues. Trimming removed 4 bases at V and 7 bases at J, with 10 bases between. The germline V gene has CDR1 KGHSH and CDR2 LQKENI.

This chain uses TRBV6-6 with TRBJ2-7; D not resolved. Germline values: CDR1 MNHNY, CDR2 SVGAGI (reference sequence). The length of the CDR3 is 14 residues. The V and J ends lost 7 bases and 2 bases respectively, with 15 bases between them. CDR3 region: CASTPDTVAYEQYF. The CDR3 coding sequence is TGTGCCAGCACCCCAGACACTGTAGCCTACGAGCAGTACTTC.

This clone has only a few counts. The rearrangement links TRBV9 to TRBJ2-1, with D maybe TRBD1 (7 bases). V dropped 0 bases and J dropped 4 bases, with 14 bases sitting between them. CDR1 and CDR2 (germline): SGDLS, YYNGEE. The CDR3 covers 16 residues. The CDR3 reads CASSVAQAGGYNEQFF. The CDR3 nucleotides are TGTGCCAGCAGCGTAGCCCAGGCAGGGGGGTACAATGAGCAGTTCTTC. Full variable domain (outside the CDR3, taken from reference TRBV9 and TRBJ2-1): DSGVTQTPKHLITATGQRVTLRCSPRSGDLSVYWYQQSLDQGLQFLIQYYNGEERAKGNILERFSAQQFPDLHSELNLSSLELGDSALYFCASSVAQAGGYNEQFFGPGTRLTVL.

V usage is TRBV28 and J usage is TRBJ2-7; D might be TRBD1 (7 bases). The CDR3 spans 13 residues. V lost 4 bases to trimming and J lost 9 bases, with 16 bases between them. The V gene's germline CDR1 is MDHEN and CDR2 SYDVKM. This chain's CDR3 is CASSSGGRQGQYF. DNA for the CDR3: TGTGCCAGCAGTTCCGGGGGCAGACAGGGGCAGTACTTC.

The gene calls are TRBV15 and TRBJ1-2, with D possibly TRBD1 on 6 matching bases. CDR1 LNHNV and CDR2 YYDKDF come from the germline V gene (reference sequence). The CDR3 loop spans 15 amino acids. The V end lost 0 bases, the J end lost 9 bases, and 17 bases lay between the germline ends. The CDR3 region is CATSRDRMGAASYTF. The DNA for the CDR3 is TGTGCCACCAGCAGAGATCGGATGGGGGCAGCAAGCTACACCTTC.

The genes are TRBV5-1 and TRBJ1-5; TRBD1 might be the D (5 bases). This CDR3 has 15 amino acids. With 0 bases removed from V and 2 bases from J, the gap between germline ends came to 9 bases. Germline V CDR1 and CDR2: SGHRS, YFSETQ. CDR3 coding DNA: TGCGCCAGCAGCTTGGTAGGGGCCCGCAATCAGCCCCAGCATTTT. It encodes CASSLVGARNQPQHF. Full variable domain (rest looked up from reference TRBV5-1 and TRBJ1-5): KAGVTQTPRYLIKTRGQQVTLSCSPISGHRSVSWYQQTPGQGLQFLFEYFSETQRNKGNFPGRFSGRQFSNSRSEMNVSTLELGDSALYLCASSLVGARNQPQHFGDGTRLSIL.

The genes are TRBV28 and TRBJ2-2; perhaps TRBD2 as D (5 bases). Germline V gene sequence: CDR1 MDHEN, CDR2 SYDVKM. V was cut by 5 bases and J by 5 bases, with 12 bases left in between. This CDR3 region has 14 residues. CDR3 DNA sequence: TGTGCCAGCAGTCAAGCCAGAGGGACCGGGGAGCTGTTTTTT. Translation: CASSQARGTGELFF.

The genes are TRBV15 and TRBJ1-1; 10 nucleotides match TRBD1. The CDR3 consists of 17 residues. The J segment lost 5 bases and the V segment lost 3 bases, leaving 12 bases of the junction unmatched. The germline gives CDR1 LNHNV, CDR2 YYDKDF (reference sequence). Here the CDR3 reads CATSSFGLTGGRTEAFF. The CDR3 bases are TGTGCCACCAGCAGTTTTGGGTTGACAGGGGGCCGTACTGAAGCTTTCTTT.

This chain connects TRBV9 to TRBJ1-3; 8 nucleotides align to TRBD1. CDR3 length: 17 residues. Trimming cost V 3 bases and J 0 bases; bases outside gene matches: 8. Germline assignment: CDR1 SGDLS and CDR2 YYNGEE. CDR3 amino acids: CASSARQGPSSGNTIYF. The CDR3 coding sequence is TGTGCCAGCAGCGCCCGACAGGGGCCCAGCTCTGGAAACACCATATATTTT.

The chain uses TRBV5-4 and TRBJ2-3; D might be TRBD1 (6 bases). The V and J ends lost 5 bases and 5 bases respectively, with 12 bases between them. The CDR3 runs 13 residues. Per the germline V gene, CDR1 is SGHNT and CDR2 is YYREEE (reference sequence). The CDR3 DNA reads TGTGCCAGCAGTTCAGGGGTAGTAGATACGCAGTATTTT. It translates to CASSSGVVDTQYF.

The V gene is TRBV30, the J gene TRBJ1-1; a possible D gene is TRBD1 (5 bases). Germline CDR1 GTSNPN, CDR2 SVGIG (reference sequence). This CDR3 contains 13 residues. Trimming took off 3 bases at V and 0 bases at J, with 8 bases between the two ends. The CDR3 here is CAWRQAMNTEAFF. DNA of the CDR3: TGTGCCTGGAGACAGGCTATGAACACTGAAGCTTTCTTT.

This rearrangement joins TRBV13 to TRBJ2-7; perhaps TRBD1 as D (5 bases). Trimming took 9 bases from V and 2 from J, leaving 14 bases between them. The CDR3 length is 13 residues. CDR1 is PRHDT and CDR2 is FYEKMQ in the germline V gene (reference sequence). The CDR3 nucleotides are TGTGCCAGTAAGGACACATCCACCTACGAGCAGTACTTC. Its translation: CASKDTSTYEQYF.

The CDR3 loop reads CASSLQGAFEPYSPLHF. The CDR3 DNA follows: TGTGCCAGCAGCCTTCAGGGGGCATTCGAACCCTATTCACCCCTCCACTTT. The chain links TRBV7-2 to TRBJ1-6; 8 positions agree with TRBD1. Unmatched junction bases numbered 14, after V lost 5 bases and J lost 8 bases. Germline CDR1 is SGHTA and CDR2 is FQGNSA. The CDR3 is 17 amino acids.

The CDR3 DNA sequence: TGTGCCAGCAGTTTTAATTCACTTTCATTCATTGGCTACACCTTC. It translates to CASSFNSLSFIGYTF. The genes are TRBV28 and TRBJ1-2; D is ambiguous. The CDR3 has 15 amino acids. Germline V gene sequence: CDR1 MDHEN, CDR2 SYDVKM. V was trimmed by 3 bases and J by 7 bases, leaving 18 bases between them.

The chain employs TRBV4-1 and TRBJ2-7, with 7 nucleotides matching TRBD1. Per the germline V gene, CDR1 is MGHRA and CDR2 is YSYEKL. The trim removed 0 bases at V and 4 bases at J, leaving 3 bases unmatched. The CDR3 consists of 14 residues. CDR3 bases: TGCGCCAGCAGCCAAGAGGACAGGACATACGAGCAGTACTTC. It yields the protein CASSQEDRTYEQYF.

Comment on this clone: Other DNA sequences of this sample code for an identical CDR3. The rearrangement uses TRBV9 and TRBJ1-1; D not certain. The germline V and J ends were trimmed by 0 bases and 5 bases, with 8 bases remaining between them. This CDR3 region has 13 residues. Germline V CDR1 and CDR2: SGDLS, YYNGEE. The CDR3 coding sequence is TGTGCCAGCAGCGTAGGCCCGGGGACTGAAGCTTTCTTT. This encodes CASSVGPGTEAFF.

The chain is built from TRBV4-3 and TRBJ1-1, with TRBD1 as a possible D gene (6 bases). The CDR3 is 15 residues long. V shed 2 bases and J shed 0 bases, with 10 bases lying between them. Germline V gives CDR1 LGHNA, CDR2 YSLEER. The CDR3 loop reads CASSQWTVLNTEAFF. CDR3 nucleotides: TGCGCCAGCAGCCAATGGACAGTCTTGAACACTGAAGCTTTCTTT.

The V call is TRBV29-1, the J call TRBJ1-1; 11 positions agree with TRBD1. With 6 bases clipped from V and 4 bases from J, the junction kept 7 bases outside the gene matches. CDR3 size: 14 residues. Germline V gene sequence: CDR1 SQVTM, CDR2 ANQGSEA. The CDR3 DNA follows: TGCAGCGTCGTAGGGACAGGGGGTAGCACTGAAGCTTTCTTT. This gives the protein CSVVGTGGSTEAFF.

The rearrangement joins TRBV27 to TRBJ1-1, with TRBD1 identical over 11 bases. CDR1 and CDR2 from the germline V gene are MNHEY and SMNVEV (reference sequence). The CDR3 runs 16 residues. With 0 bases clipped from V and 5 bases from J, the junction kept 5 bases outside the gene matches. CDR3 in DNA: TGTGCCAGCAGTTTATCGGACAGGGGGCAAGGAACTGAAGCTTTCTTT. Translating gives CASSLSDRGQGTEAFF.

This CDR3 is CATSAPGGGYEQYF. CDR3 DNA: TGTGCCACCAGTGCCCCGGGGGGCGGGTACGAGCAGTACTTC. This chain links TRBV24-1 with TRBJ2-7; tentatively, D is TRBD2 (7 bases). Germline V gene data show CDR1 as KGHDR and CDR2 as SFDVKD. This CDR3 is 14 amino acids long. V lost 5 bases and J 4 bases, leaving 14 bases between the germline ends.

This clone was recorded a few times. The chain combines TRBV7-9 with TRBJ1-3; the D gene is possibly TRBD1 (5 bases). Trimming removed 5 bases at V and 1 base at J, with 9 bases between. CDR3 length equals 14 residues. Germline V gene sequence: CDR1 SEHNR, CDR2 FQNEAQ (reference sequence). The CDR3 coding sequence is TGTGCCAGCAGCCAAACAGGTTCTGGAAACACCATATATTTT. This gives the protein CASSQTGSGNTIYF.

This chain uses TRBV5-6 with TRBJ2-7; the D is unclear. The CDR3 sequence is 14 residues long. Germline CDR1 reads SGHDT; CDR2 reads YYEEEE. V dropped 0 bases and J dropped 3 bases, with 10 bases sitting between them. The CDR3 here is CASSLGLSVYEQYF. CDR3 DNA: TGTGCCAGCAGCTTGGGACTTTCCGTCTACGAGCAGTACTTC.